What follows are 30 T cell receptor beta chains derived from one specimen sequenced in a study of T-cell memory formation after mild COVID-19. TCRdb reprocessed the 5' RACE reads via MiXCR and lists one record per CDR3 protein. The data show 200,000 to 300,000 distinct CDR3 sequences, with 16% seen just once and around 21% held by the top ten. The sequencing input was PBMCs or a T cell subset sorted from them (not recorded which). Source of these receptors: a man aged 18 to 30 who had mild COVID-19 (a few samples of this study predate the infection). Cell type and time point are not known.

The genes are TRBV7-9 and TRBJ1-1; D is unresolved. Looked up from germline, CDR1 is SEHNR and CDR2 is FQNEAQ (reference sequence). This CDR3 comprises 12 residues. Trimming shortened V by 5 bases and J by 7 bases, and 11 bases separated the two germline ends. The CDR3 bases are TGTGCCAGCAGCGTATGGGAGGGTGAAGCTTTCTTT. Translation gives CASSVWEGEAFF. The full variable domain, its missing parts supplied by reference TRBV7-9 and TRBJ1-1, is DTGVSQNPRHKITKRGQNVTFRCDPISEHNRLYWYRQTLGQGPEFLTYFQNEAQLEKSRLLSDRFSAERPKGSFSTLEIQRTEQGDSAMYLCASSVWEGEAFFGQGTRLTVV.

This clonotype came up a few times. The chain is built from TRBV20-1 and TRBJ2-1; 7 bases map to TRBD2. Germline V gene lookup returns CDR1 DFQATT and CDR2 SNEGSKA (reference sequence). The V gene end was trimmed by 5 bases and the J gene end by 1 base; junction bases not matched to a gene: 11. The CDR3 is 16 amino acids. The CDR3 is CSAPPREGRSYNEQFF. In nucleotides, the CDR3 is TGCAGTGCTCCTCCCAGGGAGGGCAGGTCCTACAATGAGCAGTTCTTC.

V is TRBV5-4 and J is TRBJ2-5; no reliable D call. Germline assignment: CDR1 SGHNT and CDR2 YYREEE (reference sequence). CDR3 length equals 13 residues. Between the trimmed V and J ends, which lost 1 base and 0 bases, there was a span of 4 bases. CDR3 loop: CASSLSYQETQYF. CDR3 nucleotide sequence: TGTGCCAGCAGCTTGTCTTACCAAGAGACCCAGTACTTC.

The chain carries TRBV20-1 and TRBJ2-2; 9 nucleotides match TRBD1. Germline CDR1 and CDR2: DFQATT and SNEGSKA (reference sequence). The CDR3 spans 14 residues. Unmatched junction bases numbered 3, after V lost 2 bases and J lost 5 bases. For the CDR3, the DNA is TGCAGTGCTAGATGGGACAGGGAAACCGGGGAGCTGTTTTTT. Its translation: CSARWDRETGELFF.

In this sample, this clonotype turned up a few times. This chain links TRBV6-6 with TRBJ1-2; D is unresolved. Germline V gene sequence: CDR1 MNHNY, CDR2 SVGAGI (reference sequence). The V and J ends lost 5 bases and 2 bases respectively, with 15 bases between them. The CDR3 loop spans 15 amino acids. The CDR3 reads CASSRGIDGNYGYTF. The DNA for the CDR3 is TGTGCCAGCAGTCGCGGGATAGATGGAAACTATGGCTACACCTTC.

This sequence joins TRBV20-1 and TRBJ2-3; TRBD2 aligns across 11 bases. The CDR3 has 15 residues. Germline CDR1 and CDR2: DFQATT and SNEGSKA (reference sequence). The junction had 7 bases not matched to a gene; V was cut back by 5 bases and J by 3 bases. CDR3 sequence reads: CSAPQTSGATDTQYF. The CDR3 coding sequence is TGCAGTGCTCCTCAGACTAGCGGGGCGACAGATACGCAGTATTTT.

The V and J genes are TRBV6-6 and TRBJ2-1, with 8 bases identical to TRBD2. The CDR3 is 14 amino acids. Germline loops: CDR1 MNHNY, CDR2 SVGAGI (reference sequence). V dropped 5 bases and J dropped 6; count of bases not matched to a gene: 6. Written as DNA, the CDR3 is TGTGCCAGCAGTCAGGGACTAGTACCCAATGAGCAGTTCTTC. Its protein is CASSQGLVPNEQFF.

This clonotype has ten or more counts. This chain links TRBV6-1 with TRBJ2-1, with 9 bases lining up with TRBD1. The V gene's germline CDR1 is MNHNS and CDR2 SASEGT. V trimming: 2 bases; J trimming: 7 bases; junction bases outside the gene matches: 6. The CDR3 is made up of 15 amino acids. The CDR3 DNA follows: TGTGCCAGCAGTGAACAGGGGACAGGGAGGAATGAGCAGTTCTTC. This translates into CASSEQGTGRNEQFF.

The gene calls are TRBV7-6 and TRBJ2-3, with 7 bases identical to TRBD1. Trimming at V came to 4 bases and at J to 2 bases, leaving 6 bases not matched to a gene. Looked up from germline, CDR1 is SGHVS and CDR2 is FNYEAQ. The CDR3 consists of 15 residues. The CDR3 nucleotides read TGTGCCAGCAGCTCAACAGGGGCCTCCACAGATACGCAGTATTTT. Translated, it gives CASSSTGASTDTQYF. Using reference TRBV7-6 and TRBJ2-3 for the parts outside the CDR3, the full variable domain is GAGVSQSPRYKVTKRGQDVALRCDPISGHVSLYWYRQALGQGPEFLTYFNYEAQQDKSGLPNDRFSAERPEGSISTLTIQRTEQRDSAMYRCASSSTGASTDTQYFGPGTRLTVL.

The chain uses TRBV6-1 and TRBJ1-5; unclear D gene. The CDR3 runs 13 residues. V was pared by 2 bases and J by 6 bases, with 8 bases between. CDR1 is MNHNS and CDR2 is SASEGT in the germline V gene. In nucleotides, the CDR3 is TGTGCCAGCAGTGAAACATTCGGTCAGCCCCAGCATTTT. Translating it yields CASSETFGQPQHF.

The chain carries TRBV3-2 and TRBJ2-3; TRBD2 was called by the table and not checked on the DNA. TRBV3-2 is noted as a pseudogene. There are 17 residues in the CDR3. The CDR3 reads CASSQDCGTSGTDTQYF. CDR3 nucleotide sequence: TGTGCCAGCAGCCAAGATTGCGGGACTAGCGGTACAGATACGCAGTATTTT.

This clonotype turned up a few times. This rearrangement joins TRBV3-1 to TRBJ1-1, with D tentatively TRBD1 (5 bases). V lost 4 bases to trimming and J lost 5 bases, with 11 bases between them. This CDR3 is built from 13 residues. Per germline, CDR1 LGHDT and CDR2 YNNKEL (reference sequence). The CDR3 coding sequence is TGTGCCAGCAGCCTCCTACGGGGGACTGAAGCTTTCTTT. It specifies CASSLLRGTEAFF.

This clonotype appeared a few times. The rearrangement uses TRBV5-1 and TRBJ2-1; D is unresolved. The V and J ends lost 4 bases and 9 bases respectively, with 11 bases between them. The length of the CDR3 is 12 residues. The germline V gene has CDR1 SGHRS and CDR2 YFSETQ. This CDR3 is CASSHPRLEQFF. The DNA for the CDR3 is TGCGCCAGCAGCCACCCCCGCCTTGAGCAGTTCTTC.

This clonotype was seen a handful of times. The chain carries TRBV20-1 and TRBJ2-7; D is undetermined. The V and J ends lost 0 bases and 3 bases respectively, with 12 bases between them. The CDR3 runs 14 residues. Germline V gene data show CDR1 as DFQATT and CDR2 as SNEGSKA (reference sequence). The chain's CDR3 is CSARDPNGFYEQYF. DNA of the CDR3: TGCAGTGCTAGAGATCCCAACGGCTTCTACGAGCAGTACTTC.

Only a few counts were recorded for this clonotype. V and J are TRBV4-3 and TRBJ2-2, with D unclear. This CDR3 comprises 16 residues. Per germline, CDR1 LGHNA and CDR2 YSLEER. Deletions cut 0 bases from V and 3 bases from J, with 11 bases between. CDR3: CASSQDPNPYTGELFF. In DNA, the CDR3 is TGCGCCAGCAGCCAAGATCCCAACCCCTACACCGGGGAGCTGTTTTTT.

This chain connects TRBV4-3 to TRBJ2-7; no clear D. V lost 0 bases and J lost 1, with 10 bases in between. Germline V gene sequence: CDR1 LGHNA, CDR2 YSLEER. There are 15 residues in the CDR3. CDR3 region: CASSQDKSKSYEQYF. The CDR3 bases are TGCGCCAGCAGCCAAGATAAGAGTAAGTCCTACGAGCAGTACTTC.

This clonotype was observed many times. V and J are TRBV4-1 and TRBJ2-5; maybe TRBD1 (5 bases). V was clipped by 1 base and J by 2 bases, with 8 bases between them. The V gene's germline CDR1 is MGHRA and CDR2 YSYEKL. This CDR3 comprises 14 residues. CDR3 nucleotides: TGCGCCAGCAGCCAAGTAAGGGGTCAAGAGACCCAGTACTTC. Protein product: CASSQVRGQETQYF.

CDR3 loop: CASSGRSAEAFF. The CDR3 DNA follows: TGTGCCAGCAGCGGACGAAGCGCTGAAGCTTTCTTT. The V and J genes are TRBV6-1 and TRBJ1-1; D is ambiguous. There are 12 residues in the CDR3. Looked up from germline, CDR1 is MNHNS and CDR2 is SASEGT. With 6 bases removed from V and 6 bases from J, the gap between germline ends came to 11 bases.

CDR3 residues: CSARLLDRGQPQHF. The CDR3 DNA reads TGCAGTGCTAGACTGCTGGATAGGGGTCAGCCCCAGCATTTT. The chain couples TRBV20-1 to TRBJ1-5, with a tentative D call TRBD1 (5 bases). The V and J ends lost 2 bases and 6 bases respectively, with 14 bases between them. The CDR3 consists of 14 residues. CDR1 DFQATT and CDR2 SNEGSKA come from the germline V gene (reference sequence).

Ten or more counts support this clonotype. The CDR3 reads CASSSGLAGNPYNEQFF. For the CDR3, the DNA is TGTGCCAGCAGCTCCGGACTAGCGGGGAATCCCTACAATGAGCAGTTCTTC. The V and J genes are TRBV7-3 and TRBJ2-1; 12 bases match TRBD2. Trimming took 4 bases from V and 2 from J; bases not matched to a gene: 6. The CDR3 spans 17 residues. Germline-derived CDR1 and CDR2 are SGHTA and FQGTGA.

This chain links TRBV7-6 with TRBJ2-3; tentatively, D is TRBD1 or TRBD2 (5 bases each). The germline CDR1 and CDR2 sequences are SGHVS and FNYEAQ. The V gene lost 3 bases and the J gene lost 7 bases, with 20 bases spanning the gap. The CDR3 is made up of 16 amino acids. In DNA, the CDR3 is TGTGCCAGCAGCTTGGGGCGAGGGACCCGAAAGAATACGCAGTATTTT. Amino acids: CASSLGRGTRKNTQYF.

This sequence joins TRBV3-1 and TRBJ2-5; D perhaps matches TRBD2 (5 bases). Germline CDR1 and CDR2: LGHDT and YNNKEL (reference sequence). This CDR3 is 14 amino acids long. V lost 0 bases, J lost 5 bases, and 10 bases lay in between. The CDR3 DNA sequence: TGTGCCAGCAGCCAAGAAGCCTGGGAGGAGACCCAGTACTTC. Protein: CASSQEAWEETQYF.

The gene calls are TRBV10-3 and TRBJ2-3; 8 bases line up with TRBD2. Looked up from germline, CDR1 is ENHRY and CDR2 is SYGVKD. V shed 4 bases and J 4 bases; nucleotides not matched to a gene: 13. This CDR3 is built from 17 residues. CDR3 sequence (DNA): TGTGCCATCAGTGGACCTCGGGATAGCGGGGTATCAGATACGCAGTATTTT. Amino acids: CAISGPRDSGVSDTQYF.

This clonotype was recorded a few times. This chain joins TRBV30 and TRBJ2-5; 8 positions match TRBD2. This CDR3 has 15 amino acids. Per the germline V gene, CDR1 is GTSNPN and CDR2 is SVGIG (reference sequence). The trim removed 0 bases at V and 1 base at J, leaving 4 bases unmatched. CDR3 residues: CAWSVKRGPQETQYF. The DNA of the CDR3 is TGTGCCTGGAGTGTTAAGCGGGGGCCCCAAGAGACCCAGTACTTC.

The J gene is TRBJ2-1, the V gene TRBV7-2, with 12 bases fitting TRBD2. V dropped 3 bases and J dropped 5; count of bases not matched to a gene: 5. The CDR3 is 16 residues long. Germline loops: CDR1 SGHTA, CDR2 FQGNSA. CDR3 DNA sequence: TGTGCCAGCAGCTTCGTTGGACTAGCGGGGAACAATGAGCAGTTCTTC. Translated: CASSFVGLAGNNEQFF. Combining the CDR3 with reference TRBV7-2 and TRBJ2-1 gives the whole variable domain GAGVSQSPSNKVTEKGKDVELRCDPISGHTALYWYRQSLGQGLEFLIYFQGNSAPDKSGLPSDRFSAERTGGSVSTLTIQRTQQEDSAVYLCASSFVGLAGNNEQFFGPGTRLTVL.

The V call is TRBV29-1, the J call TRBJ2-5, with a weak D call TRBD1 (6 bases). Trimming stripped 5 bases from V and 3 bases from J, with 13 bases between. Germline assignment: CDR1 SQVTM and CDR2 ANQGSEA. CDR3 length: 13 amino acids. The DNA for the CDR3 is TGCAGCGTTACCCCTAGGGGGAAAGAGACCCAGTACTTC. Its translation is CSVTPRGKETQYF.

The V and J genes are TRBV7-2 and TRBJ2-1; D may be TRBD2 (6 bases). The CDR3 runs 15 residues. The V gene's germline CDR1 is SGHTA and CDR2 FQGNSA. V lost 1 base and J lost 3, with 10 bases in between. The CDR3 coding sequence is TGTGCCAGCAGCTTAGGTGGGGGGAACTACAATGAGCAGTTCTTC. Translation: CASSLGGGNYNEQFF. Full variable domain (missing parts from reference TRBV7-2 and TRBJ2-1): GAGVSQSPSNKVTEKGKDVELRCDPISGHTALYWYRQSLGQGLEFLIYFQGNSAPDKSGLPSDRFSAERTGGSVSTLTIQRTQQEDSAVYLCASSLGGGNYNEQFFGPGTRLTVL.

This sequence joins TRBV5-1 and TRBJ2-1; TRBD1 agrees at 8 bases. This CDR3 is 19 amino acids long. V lost 0 bases and J lost 0; bases outside the gene matches: 11. Germline-derived CDR1 and CDR2 are SGHRS and YFSETQ. The CDR3 DNA follows: TGCGCCAGCAGCTTGGTCGGACAGGGTGGAATTAGCTCCTACAATGAGCAGTTCTTC. Translated, it gives CASSLVGQGGISSYNEQFF.

The V and J genes are TRBV2 and TRBJ1-6; no definite D call. Germline-derived CDR1 and CDR2 are SNHLY and FYNNEI. Trimming removed 2 bases from V and 10 bases from J, with 12 bases in between. This CDR3 is 14 amino acids long. CDR3 nucleotides: TGTGCCAGCAGTGAAAGTGGGATAGGGTCACCCCTCCACTTT. This gives the protein CASSESGIGSPLHF.

CDR3 region: CASRWTGGGDTQYF. In DNA form, the CDR3 reads TGTGCCAGCCGGTGGACAGGGGGAGGAGATACGCAGTATTTT. V and J are TRBV6-6 and TRBJ2-3, with TRBD1 identical over 10 bases. This CDR3 is built from 14 residues. Germline loops: CDR1 MNHNY, CDR2 SVGAGI (reference sequence). J gave up 5 bases and V 8 bases, and 7 bases lay outside the gene matches.